This T cell receptor beta chain was obtained from a study of shared clonotypes between healthy human individuals. Study overall: CD8 memory received one plate per donor, CD8 naive two, CD4 memory three and CD4 naive three.

Trimming shortened V by 0 bases and J by 8 bases, and 9 bases separated the two germline ends. The germline V gene encodes CDR1 SGHRS and CDR2 YFSETQ. This CDR3 has 13 residues. Sequencing was performed with immunoSEQ multiplex PCR; in TCRdb, only in-frame clones are kept and a portion is missing. The sample consists of under 2.5 million clones, 92% of them appearing once. Sample: naive CD4+ T cells from PBMCs. This sample's subset: CD45RA+ positively selected. This sequence joins TRBV5-1 and TRBJ2-4, with a weak D call TRBD1 (5 bases). The origin of this receptor is a man between 18 and 29 years old in good health. Some clones in this sample may be carry-over from other donors' samples. DNA for the CDR3: TGCGCCAGCAGCTTGGATCCGACAGACATTCAGTACTTC. It is translated as CASSLDPTDIQYF.